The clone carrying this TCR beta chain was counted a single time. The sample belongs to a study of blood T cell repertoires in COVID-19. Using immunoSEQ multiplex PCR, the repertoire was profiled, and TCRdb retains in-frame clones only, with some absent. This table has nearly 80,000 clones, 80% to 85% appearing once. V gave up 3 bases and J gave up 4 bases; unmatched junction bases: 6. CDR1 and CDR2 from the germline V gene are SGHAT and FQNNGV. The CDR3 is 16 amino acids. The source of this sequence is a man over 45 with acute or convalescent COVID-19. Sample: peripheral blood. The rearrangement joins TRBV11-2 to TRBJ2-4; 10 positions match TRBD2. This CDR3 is CASSFPGTSEKNIQYF. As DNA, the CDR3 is TGTGCCAGCAGCTTTCCCGGGACTAGCGAGAAAAACATTCAGTACTTC.